These 25 T cell receptor beta chains originate from one sample sequenced in a study of T-cell reconstitution after alpha-beta-depleted transplantation in children. Library preparation (for TCRbeta) was performed with unique molecular identifiers. TCRdb re-called the PCR reads through MiXCR, storing one row per CDR3 protein. The data contain around 340,000 distinct CDR3 sequences, 13% of them singletons. The sequenced sample was PBMCs, obtained from the stem cell graft. The origin of the receptors is a human donor who donated a stem cell graft to a child with Fanconi anemia.

This clonotype was counted only a few times. In DNA form, the CDR3 reads TGCGCCAGCAGCCCGCTCCAGGGAGTGAGTGGCTACACCTTC. This codes for CASSPLQGVSGYTF. V usage is TRBV5-1 and J usage is TRBJ1-2; possibly TRBD1 for D (5 bases). Trimming shortened V by 4 bases and J by 7 bases, and 17 bases separated the two germline ends. Looked up from germline, CDR1 is SGHRS and CDR2 is YFSETQ. This CDR3 spans 14 amino acids.

This clonotype was detected many times. This rearrangement joins TRBV6-2 or TRBV6-3 to TRBJ2-2; 9 bases are shared with TRBD1. This CDR3 region has 18 residues. The germline V gene encodes CDR1 MNHEY and CDR2 SVGEGT. J was trimmed by 4 bases and V by 6 bases; bases with no gene match: 15. The CDR3 spells CASSSSKSGTGTTGELFF. Written as DNA, the CDR3 is TGTGCCAGCAGCTCCTCCAAATCCGGGACAGGGACCACCGGGGAGCTGTTTTTT.

The rearrangement uses TRBV18 and TRBJ2-1; possible D gene TRBD1, 6 bases. Trimming removed 0 bases from V and 4 bases from J, with 16 bases in between. The length of the CDR3 is 17 residues. Germline CDR1 is KGHSH and CDR2 is LQKENI. The CDR3 bases are TGTGCCAGCTCACCACCCTCGGCCAGGGGCAGATACAATGAGCAGTTCTTC. Translated: CASSPPSARGRYNEQFF.

This clonotype has at least ten counts. The CDR3 DNA reads as TGTGCCAGCAGTTTTCGGGTACAAGAGACCCAGTACTTC. Protein: CASSFRVQETQYF. The V gene is TRBV6-5, the J gene TRBJ2-5; no clear D gene. V was trimmed by 4 bases and J by 2 bases, leaving 8 bases between them. Germline V gene sequence: CDR1 MNHEY, CDR2 SVGAGI. The CDR3 runs 13 residues.

This clonotype appeared once. The chain recombines TRBV29-1 with TRBJ2-1, with 7 bases fitting TRBD1. The V segment lost 5 bases and the J segment 1 base; nucleotides outside the gene matches: 2. The CDR3 has 13 amino acids. Germline values: CDR1 SQVTM, CDR2 ANQGSEA. CDR3 in amino acids: CSVLTGSYNEQFF. The CDR3 coding sequence is TGCAGCGTTCTGACAGGGTCCTACAATGAGCAGTTCTTC.

Note on this clonotype: The junction and the germline gene differ at one end; a read error may be behind it. The CDR3 here is CSSSQDPYNEQFF. The CDR3 DNA sequence: TGCTCCAGCAGCCAAGACCCCTACAATGAGCAGTTCTTC. The chain joins TRBV4-3 to TRBJ2-1; no definite D call. The germline V gene encodes CDR1 LGHNA and CDR2 YSLEER. The CDR3 sequence is 13 residues long.

Many counts were recorded for this clonotype. V usage is TRBV20-1 and J usage is TRBJ2-3; TRBD1 might be the D (5 bases). Trimming pared 4 bases from V and 1 base from J, leaving 12 bases between. In germline, CDR1 is DFQATT, CDR2 SNEGSKA (reference sequence). This CDR3 is built from 14 residues. The DNA for the CDR3 is TGCAGTGCTAACGGCAGGGATGGCACAGATACGCAGTATTTT. Protein product: CSANGRDGTDTQYF.

This clonotype was counted between two and nine times. The CDR3 coding sequence is TGTGCCAGCAGCACTGTCGGACAAGGGGAAAAACTGTTTTTT. It encodes CASSTVGQGEKLFF. The genes are TRBV11-2 and TRBJ1-4; TRBD1 might be the D (5 bases). The V end was cut by 5 bases, the J end by 8 bases, with 15 bases between. CDR1 is SGHAT, CDR2 FQNNGV, per germline. The CDR3 has 14 amino acids.

Only a few counts were recorded for this clonotype. This chain uses TRBV27 with TRBJ1-5; 7 bases are shared with TRBD1. The germline CDR1 and CDR2 sequences are MNHEY and SMNVEV (reference sequence). The CDR3 has 14 amino acids. Losses at the gene ends were 7 bases for V and 5 bases for J; bases not matched to a gene: 8. This CDR3 is CASTLRQGDQPQHF. CDR3 DNA: TGTGCCAGCACCCTCCGACAGGGAGATCAGCCCCAGCATTTT.

The rearrangement links TRBV6-2 or TRBV6-3 to TRBJ2-7; D may be TRBD2 (5 bases). Trimming stripped 8 bases from V and 6 bases from J, with 20 bases between. The germline gives CDR1 MNHEY, CDR2 SVGEGT. There are 14 residues in the CDR3. In DNA, the CDR3 is TGTGCCAGCTGCGGGTCAATATTATCCGGCGAGCAGTACTTC. This codes for CASCGSILSGEQYF.

The V call is TRBV27, the J call TRBJ2-5; 9 bases are a match to TRBD1. There are 17 residues in the CDR3. The J segment lost 2 bases and the V segment lost 3 bases, leaving 10 bases of the junction unmatched. The germline V gene has CDR1 MNHEY and CDR2 SMNVEV (reference sequence). The CDR3 nucleotides are TGTGCCAGCAGTTTTCTCTCCGGGGACAGGGTACAAGAGACCCAGTACTTC. Protein sequence: CASSFLSGDRVQETQYF.

Ten or more counts support this clonotype. This chain uses TRBV10-2 with TRBJ2-7, with no clear D. Trimming removed 0 bases from V and 3 bases from J, with 9 bases in between. The germline gives CDR1 WSHSY, CDR2 SAAADI. This CDR3 spans 14 amino acids. The CDR3 DNA follows: TGCGCCAGCAGTGAGTCGGGCAGCCTCTACGAGCAGTACTTC. Translation gives CASSESGSLYEQYF.

This sequence joins TRBV28 and TRBJ2-7; D is possibly TRBD1 or TRBD2 (6 bases each). CDR3 length: 15 residues. Germline-derived CDR1 and CDR2 are MDHEN and SYDVKM. V shed 5 bases and J shed 0 bases, with 14 bases lying between them. CDR3 in amino acids: CASSAAGHSSYEQYF. The CDR3 DNA sequence: TGTGCCAGCAGTGCGGCGGGACACAGCTCCTACGAGCAGTACTTC. The full variable domain, with the rest looked up from reference TRBV28 and TRBJ2-7, is DVKVTQSSRYLVKRTGEKVFLECVQDMDHENMFWYRQDPGLGLRLIYFSYDVKMKEKGDIPEGYSVSREKKERFSLILESASTNQTSMYLCASSAAGHSSYEQYFGPGTRLTVT.

This clonotype was seen a few times. The rearrangement joins TRBV7-2 to TRBJ1-2; the D is unclear. Germline loops: CDR1 SGHTA, CDR2 FQGNSA. Trimming removed 0 bases at V and 6 bases at J, with 11 bases between. This CDR3 has 14 amino acids. The CDR3 region is CASSLAGRAHGYTF. In DNA form, the CDR3 reads TGTGCCAGCAGCTTAGCAGGAAGGGCCCATGGCTACACCTTC.

The sample holds many counts of this clonotype. The chain recombines TRBV12-3 or TRBV12-4 with TRBJ2-1; 9 nucleotides agree with TRBD2. After removal of 2 bases from V and 0 bases from J, the junction contained 2 bases not matched to a gene. The CDR3 is 16 residues long. In DNA form, the CDR3 reads TGTGCCAGCAGTTTAAGTAGCGGGGGCTCCTACAATGAGCAGTTCTTC. Translating it yields CASSLSSGGSYNEQFF.

This clonotype has ten or more counts. The chain has TRBV7-2 and TRBJ2-6; maybe TRBD2 (5 bases). Trimming took 7 bases from V and 0 from J, leaving 16 bases between them. CDR3 length equals 17 residues. Germline CDR1 reads SGHTA; CDR2 reads FQGNSA. In DNA, the CDR3 is TGTGCCAGCAATCCCGGGAAGGTCCTCTCTGGGGCCAACGTCCTGACTTTC. It codes for CASNPGKVLSGANVLTF.

This clonotype came up many times. The rearrangement uses TRBV5-1 and TRBJ2-3; TRBD1 matches 8 bases. J lost 2 bases, V lost 0 bases, and 2 bases had no gene match. The CDR3 totals 15 residues. Germline CDR1 is SGHRS and CDR2 is YFSETQ. CDR3 coding DNA: TGCGCCAGCAGCTTGGGGACAGGGAACACAGATACGCAGTATTTT. Translated: CASSLGTGNTDTQYF.

The table lists this clonotype with a few counts. In DNA form, the CDR3 reads TGTGCCTGGGCAACGGGTTACGAGCAGTACTTC. Translated: CAWATGYEQYF. V gene TRBV30 combines with J gene TRBJ2-7; D call uncertain. Trimming stripped 5 bases from V and 4 bases from J, with 9 bases between. The CDR3 extends over 11 amino acids. Germline loops: CDR1 GTSNPN, CDR2 SVGIG (reference sequence). Looking up the rest from reference TRBV30 and TRBJ2-7 gives the full variable domain: SQTIHQWPATLVQPVGSPLSLECTVEGTSNPNLYWYRQAAGRGLQLLFYSVGIGQISSEVPQNLSASRPQDRQFILSSKKLLLSDSGFYLCAWATGYEQYFGPGTRLTVT.

This clonotype was recorded a few times. One junction end disagrees with the germline gene, perhaps due to a read error. The chain has TRBV20-1 and TRBJ2-3; D remains unclear. The CDR3 loop spans 11 amino acids. Germline V lookup: CDR1 DFQATT, CDR2 SNEGSKA (reference sequence). CDR3 sequence (DNA): TGCAGTGCTAGTCAGGCAGATACGCGGTATTTT. Protein product: CSASQADTRYF.

This clonotype was observed a handful of times. The chain carries TRBV6-5 and TRBJ1-2; D unresolved. The CDR3 spans 15 residues. The V and J ends lost 4 bases and 5 bases respectively, with 17 bases between them. In germline, CDR1 is MNHEY, CDR2 SVGAGI. CDR3 in amino acids: CASSSVGGHRYGYTF. The CDR3 DNA sequence: TGTGCCAGCAGTTCAGTCGGCGGCCACAGATATGGCTACACCTTC.

This clonotype was seen many times. The chain employs TRBV5-1 and TRBJ2-5; unclear D gene. The CDR3 is 12 residues long. V shed 4 bases and J shed 2 bases, with 6 bases lying between them. The germline CDR1 and CDR2 sequences are SGHRS and YFSETQ. This chain's CDR3 is CASSVQQETQYF. The CDR3 DNA reads TGCGCCAGCAGCGTGCAGCAAGAGACCCAGTACTTC.

This chain links TRBV12-3 or TRBV12-4 with TRBJ1-1, with D hard to call. The V gene lost 5 bases and the J gene lost 4 bases, with 8 bases spanning the gap. The CDR3 is made up of 12 amino acids. The CDR3 is CASSIGPTEAFF. CDR3 sequence (DNA): TGTGCCAGCAGTATCGGACCCACTGAAGCTTTCTTT.

This chain connects TRBV5-4 to TRBJ2-6, with 8 nucleotides matching TRBD1. This CDR3 is built from 19 residues. CDR1 is SGHNT and CDR2 is YYREEE in the germline V gene (reference sequence). Germline trimming cut 3 bases from V and 1 base from J; bases unmatched to any gene: 12. CDR3: CASSSGQGQIPSGANVLTF. DNA for the CDR3: TGTGCCAGCAGCTCAGGACAGGGTCAAATCCCATCTGGGGCCAACGTCCTGACTTTC.

This clonotype was found a few times. The V and J genes are TRBV6-1 and TRBJ2-2; TRBD2 matches at 8 bases. This CDR3 spans 14 amino acids. The germline gives CDR1 MNHNS, CDR2 SASEGT. The V segment lost 6 bases and the J segment 6 bases; nucleotides outside the gene matches: 6. In nucleotides, the CDR3 is TGTGCCAGCAGCCGGGGGGGAAAAGCCGGGGAGCTGTTTTTT. Its translation is CASSRGGKAGELFF.

Many counts were recorded for this clonotype. The DNA for the CDR3 is TGTGCCAGCAGACACTACCCCGGGACATCGAACACCGGGGAGCTGTTTTTT. This codes for CASRHYPGTSNTGELFF. The rearrangement links TRBV12-3 or TRBV12-4 to TRBJ2-2, with D possibly matching TRBD1 (6 bases). V lost 6 bases and J lost 0, with 17 bases in between. CDR3 length: 17 amino acids.